Shown below are 21 T cell receptor beta chains from a single sample sequenced in a study of blood T cell repertoires in COVID-19. Sequencing was performed with immunoSEQ multiplex PCR; in TCRdb, only in-frame clones are kept and a portion is missing. The sample carries hundreds of thousands of clones, more than 80% recorded once. The sample comprised peripheral blood. The source of these receptors is a woman in her thirties with active or convalescent COVID-19.

V is TRBV5-4 and J is TRBJ1-2; 9 nucleotides align to TRBD1. V lost 4 bases and J lost 7; bases outside the gene matches: 14. Germline CDR1 and CDR2: SGHNT and YYREEE (reference sequence). CDR3 length: 16 amino acids. CDR3 sequence: CASSPRDREVGTGYTF. The CDR3 DNA reads as TGTGCCAGCAGCCCCCGGGACAGGGAAGTCGGAACTGGCTACACCTTC.

This clone is a singleton in its sample. This rearrangement joins TRBV6-1 to TRBJ2-6; 8 nucleotides align to TRBD1. The junction had 3 bases not matched to a gene; V was cut back by 3 bases and J by 2 bases. This CDR3 contains 16 residues. CDR1 and CDR2 from the germline V gene are MNHNS and SASEGT. This CDR3 is CASSDRGLPGANVLTF. Written as DNA, the CDR3 is TGTGCCAGCAGTGACAGGGGGCTGCCTGGGGCCAACGTCCTGACTTTC.

V gene TRBV2 combines with J gene TRBJ2-7, with a weak D call TRBD2 (5 bases). Trimming stripped 6 bases from V and 5 bases from J, with 14 bases between. This CDR3 has 13 amino acids. Germline V gene lookup returns CDR1 SNHLY and CDR2 FYNNEI. CDR3 coding DNA: TGTGCCAGCAGCGGGGTTGCGCCCCACGAGCAGTACTTC. Residues: CASSGVAPHEQYF.

This rearrangement joins TRBV7-9 to TRBJ1-1; D gene uncertain. The germline V and J ends were trimmed by 6 bases and 2 bases, with 10 bases remaining between them. Germline lookup yields CDR1 SEHNR and CDR2 FQNEAQ (reference sequence). The CDR3 loop spans 13 amino acids. The DNA for the CDR3 is TGTGCCAGCAGGCTCGAGAGAAACACTGAAGCTTTCTTT. The encoded protein is CASRLERNTEAFF.

This clone turned up a few times. The rearrangement joins TRBV30 to TRBJ1-5; 8 bases align to TRBD1. The germline V gene has CDR1 GTSNPN and CDR2 SVGIG (reference sequence). Trimming cost V 1 base and J 1 base; bases outside gene matches: 0. The CDR3 extends over 14 amino acids. The CDR3 bases are TGTGCCTGGAGTGGACAGGGGAGCAATCAGCCCCAGCATTTT. Protein product: CAWSGQGSNQPQHF.

The rearrangement joins TRBV6-6 to TRBJ1-1; the match to TRBD1 covers 7 bases. The trim removed 6 bases at V and 0 bases at J, leaving 7 bases unmatched. The CDR3 contains 15 residues. Germline CDR1 and CDR2: MNHNY and SVGAGI (reference sequence). Here the CDR3 DNA reads TGTGCCAGCAGCCCCCAGGGGGGCATGAACACTGAAGCTTTCTTT. Translating gives CASSPQGGMNTEAFF.

In its sample, this clone was seen a few times. The chain carries TRBV4-2 and TRBJ2-7; TRBD1 aligns across 9 bases. Germline V CDR1 and CDR2: LGHNA, YNFKEQ. Trimming took 3 bases from V and 6 from J; bases not matched to a gene: 15. The CDR3 length is 17 residues. Written as DNA, the CDR3 is TGTGCCAGCAGCCACGGTCTCCCCGGGACAGGGCCTACCGAGCAGTACTTC. Translation: CASSHGLPGTGPTEQYF.

The chain employs TRBV29-1 and TRBJ2-7; unclear D gene. Per germline, CDR1 SQVTM and CDR2 ANQGSEA. With 1 base removed from V and 5 bases from J, the gap between germline ends came to 3 bases. The CDR3 has 10 amino acids. The CDR3 is CSVEADEQYF. The CDR3 DNA reads as TGCAGCGTTGAAGCGGACGAGCAGTACTTC.

The CDR3 DNA reads TGTGCCAGCAGTGAACGGCGGGGGATAGATACGCAGTATTTT. It yields the protein CASSERRGIDTQYF. The rearrangement links TRBV2 to TRBJ2-3; 7 bases map to TRBD2. Germline assignment: CDR1 SNHLY and CDR2 FYNNEI. The CDR3 is 14 residues long. J gave up 5 bases and V 2 bases, and 4 bases lay outside the gene matches.

The chain combines TRBV7-9 with TRBJ1-2, with 7 bases fitting TRBD1. Germline V lookup: CDR1 SEHNR, CDR2 FQNEAQ (reference sequence). Trimming took 5 bases from V and 7 from J; bases not matched to a gene: 4. The CDR3 has 12 residues. The CDR3: CASSTHRGGYTF. The CDR3 nucleotides read TGTGCCAGCAGCACCCACAGGGGTGGCTACACCTTC.

The chain has TRBV6-4 and TRBJ2-7; D unresolved. The CDR3 contains 15 residues. CDR1 MRHNA and CDR2 SNTAGT come from the germline V gene. Trimming pared 3 bases from V and 0 bases from J, leaving 12 bases between. The CDR3 spells CASSESSSSSYEQYF. The CDR3 nucleotides are TGTGCCAGCAGTGAAAGCTCCTCGAGCTCCTACGAGCAGTACTTC.

The V gene is TRBV5-4, the J gene TRBJ2-5; TRBD2 agrees at 16 bases. Germline CDR1 SGHNT, CDR2 YYREEE (reference sequence). This CDR3 contains 17 residues. The V segment lost 4 bases and the J segment 3 bases; nucleotides outside the gene matches: 6. The CDR3 DNA sequence: TGTGCCAGCAGCCCGGGACTAGCGGGAGGGCCGGAAGAGACCCAGTACTTC. Encoded protein: CASSPGLAGGPEETQYF.

The chain couples TRBV14 to TRBJ1-1, with 12 bases aligning to TRBD1. J gave up 4 bases and V 5 bases, and 2 bases lay outside the gene matches. CDR1 is SGHDN, CDR2 FVKESK, per germline. This CDR3 spans 14 amino acids. As DNA, the CDR3 is TGTGCCAGCAGCTCGGGACAGGGGGCCACTGAAGCTTTCTTT. This sequence encodes CASSSGQGATEAFF.

V gene TRBV19 combines with J gene TRBJ1-5; D not resolved. With 3 bases removed from V and 2 bases from J, the gap between germline ends came to 14 bases. In germline, CDR1 is LNHDA, CDR2 SQIVND (reference sequence). The CDR3 runs to 16 residues. The CDR3 nucleotides read TGTGCCAGTAGTATGGTAGGAGGGTCGGGCAATCAGCCCCAGCATTTT. This sequence encodes CASSMVGGSGNQPQHF.

V usage is TRBV9 and J usage is TRBJ1-3; D may be TRBD1 (6 bases). This CDR3 contains 16 residues. The germline V and J ends were trimmed by 1 base and 0 bases, with 11 bases remaining between them. The germline CDR1 and CDR2 sequences are SGDLS and YYNGEE. CDR3 loop: CASSVRDRLSGNTIYF. The CDR3 DNA sequence: TGTGCCAGCAGCGTACGCGACAGGCTCTCTGGAAACACCATATATTTT. The full variable domain, completed using reference TRBV9 and TRBJ1-3, is DSGVTQTPKHLITATGQRVTLRCSPRSGDLSVYWYQQSLDQGLQFLIQYYNGEERAKGNILERFSAQQFPDLHSELNLSSLELGDSALYFCASSVRDRLSGNTIYFGEGSWLTVV.

J is TRBJ2-7 and V is TRBV27; D is possibly TRBD1 (5 bases). The CDR3 loop spans 14 amino acids. Looked up from germline, CDR1 is MNHEY and CDR2 is SMNVEV (reference sequence). V lost 1 base and J lost 3, with 10 bases in between. CDR3 sequence (DNA): TGTGCCAGCAGTTTATTGGGCAGGGTCTACGAGCAGTACTTC. Translation gives CASSLLGRVYEQYF.

The chain employs TRBV10-3 and TRBJ1-5; D is undetermined. V lost 0 bases, J lost 8 bases, and 11 bases lay in between. CDR3 length: 14 amino acids. Looked up from germline, CDR1 is ENHRY and CDR2 is SYGVKD. Here the CDR3 reads CAISESDGREPQHF. The CDR3 nucleotides read TGTGCCATCAGTGAGTCAGACGGCCGGGAGCCCCAGCATTTT.

CDR3: CASSPPGQEGEKLFF. CDR3 DNA: TGTGCCAGTAGTCCCCCGGGACAGGAGGGTGAAAAACTGTTTTTT. J is TRBJ1-4 and V is TRBV19, with 8 nucleotides matching TRBD1. Trimming took 5 bases from V and 7 from J; bases not matched to a gene: 9. The germline V gene has CDR1 LNHDA and CDR2 SQIVND (reference sequence). The CDR3 loop spans 15 amino acids.

This clone was observed a single time. The chain recombines TRBV6-5 with TRBJ2-7; D gene unclear. The germline V gene has CDR1 MNHEY and CDR2 SVGAGI. The CDR3 contains 13 residues. The V end was cut by 0 bases, the J end by 2 bases, with 5 bases between. CDR3: CASSYSVAYEQYF. CDR3 coding DNA: TGTGCCAGCAGTTACTCCGTCGCCTACGAGCAGTACTTC.

The chain recombines TRBV29-1 with TRBJ1-1, with D unclear. The CDR3 has 10 amino acids. Trimming removed 4 bases from V and 8 bases from J, with 8 bases in between. Germline V gene lookup returns CDR1 SQVTM and CDR2 ANQGSEA. Written as DNA, the CDR3 is TGCAGCGTTGGGTGGCAGGAAGCTTTCTTT. It encodes CSVGWQEAFF.

This clone has more than one count but fewer than ten. V and J are TRBV7-9 and TRBJ1-1; 7 bases match TRBD1. The V and J ends lost 2 bases and 11 bases, in that order; junction bases with no gene match: 17. Germline V gives CDR1 SEHNR, CDR2 FQNEAQ (reference sequence). The length of the CDR3 is 16 residues. The CDR3: CASSLNSNRGLGKAFF. In nucleotides, the CDR3 is TGTGCCAGCAGCTTAAATAGCAACAGGGGCCTTGGGAAGGCTTTCTTT.